This T cell receptor (beta chain) was sequenced for a study of Tregs in tolerant kidney transplant recipients. After removal of 2 bases from V and 2 bases from J, the junction contained 1 base not matched to a gene. Germline V lookup: CDR1 SGHNT, CDR2 YYREEE (reference sequence). CDR3 length: 14 residues. In the case of this clone: Its specificity is not known.

Study observations and caveats: Nucleotide sequences could not be compared across some patients' samples due to primer changes. Few patients were studied, so findings need validation in larger groups. Donor-specific Treg expansion exceeded global Treg expansion in tolerant patients, suggesting antigen drive.

The nonmyeloablative bone marrow transplants came from related graft donors, with transient mixed chimerism. Thawed PBMCs were FACS-sorted into unstimulated CD4+CD25+CD127- regulatory T cells, CD4+CD25- non-regulatory cells, CD4 and CD8 cells. The method was immunoSEQ multiplex PCR; TCRdb's version includes in-frame clones alone and lacks a portion of them. This table has nearly 50,000 clones, around nine tenths appearing once. The chain carries TRBV5-4 and TRBJ2-7, with 10 bases aligning to TRBD1. This receptor was taken from a human patient who received a combined kidney and bone marrow transplant. These T cells may partly come from the graft donor. Sequenced here: CD8+ T cells from blood (PBMCs), sampled 12 months after the transplant. CDR3 protein: CASSLGQGAYEQYF. The CDR3 DNA is TGTGCCAGCAGCTTAGGACAGGGGGCCTACGAGCAGTACTTC.